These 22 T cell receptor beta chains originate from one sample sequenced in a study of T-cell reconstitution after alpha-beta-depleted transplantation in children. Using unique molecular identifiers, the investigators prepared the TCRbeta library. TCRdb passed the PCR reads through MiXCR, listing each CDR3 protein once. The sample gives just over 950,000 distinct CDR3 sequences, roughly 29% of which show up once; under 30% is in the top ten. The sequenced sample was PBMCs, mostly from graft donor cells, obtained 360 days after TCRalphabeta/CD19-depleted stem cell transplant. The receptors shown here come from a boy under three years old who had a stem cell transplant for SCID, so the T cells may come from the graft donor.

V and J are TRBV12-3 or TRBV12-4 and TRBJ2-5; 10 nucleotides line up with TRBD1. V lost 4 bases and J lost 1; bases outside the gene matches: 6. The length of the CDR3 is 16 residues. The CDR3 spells CASSSGTGALQETQYF. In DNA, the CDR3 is TGTGCCAGCAGTTCCGGGACAGGGGCCCTCCAAGAGACCCAGTACTTC.

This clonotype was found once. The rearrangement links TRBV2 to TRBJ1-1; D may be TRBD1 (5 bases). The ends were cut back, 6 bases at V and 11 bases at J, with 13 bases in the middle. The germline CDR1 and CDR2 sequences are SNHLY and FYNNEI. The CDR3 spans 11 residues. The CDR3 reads CASSQGWLAFF. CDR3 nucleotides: TGTGCCAGCAGCCAGGGATGGTTGGCTTTCTTT.

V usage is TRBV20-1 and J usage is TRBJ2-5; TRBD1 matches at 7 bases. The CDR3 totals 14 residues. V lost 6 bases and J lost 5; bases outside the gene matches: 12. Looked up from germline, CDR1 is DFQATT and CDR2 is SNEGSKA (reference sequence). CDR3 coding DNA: TGCAGTGCGCCCGACAGGGTTAAGGGCGAGACCCAGTACTTC. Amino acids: CSAPDRVKGETQYF.

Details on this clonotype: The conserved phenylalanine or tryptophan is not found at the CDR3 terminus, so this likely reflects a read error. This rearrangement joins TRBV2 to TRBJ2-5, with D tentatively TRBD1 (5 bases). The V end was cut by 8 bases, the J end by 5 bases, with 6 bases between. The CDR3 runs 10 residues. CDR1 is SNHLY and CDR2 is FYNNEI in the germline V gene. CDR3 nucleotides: TGTGCCAGCGGGGCGGAGACCCAGTACTCC. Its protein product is CASGAETQYS.

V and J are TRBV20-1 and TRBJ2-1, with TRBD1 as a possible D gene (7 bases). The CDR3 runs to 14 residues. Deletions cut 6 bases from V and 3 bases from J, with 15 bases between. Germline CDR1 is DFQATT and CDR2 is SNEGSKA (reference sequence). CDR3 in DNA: TGCAGTGCCCCCCCAGGGGGGAACTACAATGAGCAGTTCTTC. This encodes CSAPPGGNYNEQFF.

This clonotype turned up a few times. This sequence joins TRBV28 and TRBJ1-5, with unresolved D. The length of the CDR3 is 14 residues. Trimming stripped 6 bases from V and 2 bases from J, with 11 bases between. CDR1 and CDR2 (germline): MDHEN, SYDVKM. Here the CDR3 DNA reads TGTGCCAGCAGCCGAACCCCAGGCAATCAGCCCCAGCATTTT. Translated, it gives CASSRTPGNQPQHF.

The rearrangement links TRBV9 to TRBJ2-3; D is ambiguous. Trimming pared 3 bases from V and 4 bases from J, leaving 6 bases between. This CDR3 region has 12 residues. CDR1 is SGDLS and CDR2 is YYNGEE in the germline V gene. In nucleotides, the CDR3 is TGTGCCAGCAGCGCTTTCCCAGATACGCAGTATTTT. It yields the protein CASSAFPDTQYF.

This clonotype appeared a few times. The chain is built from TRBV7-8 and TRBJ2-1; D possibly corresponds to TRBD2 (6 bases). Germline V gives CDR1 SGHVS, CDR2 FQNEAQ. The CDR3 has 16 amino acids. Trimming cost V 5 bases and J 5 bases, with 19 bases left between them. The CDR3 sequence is CASSHIRLVVHNEQFF. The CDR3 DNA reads TGTGCCAGCAGCCACATCCGACTAGTTGTCCACAATGAGCAGTTCTTC.

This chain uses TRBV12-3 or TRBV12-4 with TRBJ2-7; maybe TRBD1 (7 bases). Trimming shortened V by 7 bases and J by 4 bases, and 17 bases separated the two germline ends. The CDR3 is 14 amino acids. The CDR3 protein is CASTGGRGVYEQYF. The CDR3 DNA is TGTGCCAGCACAGGAGGCAGGGGGGTTTACGAGCAGTACTTC.

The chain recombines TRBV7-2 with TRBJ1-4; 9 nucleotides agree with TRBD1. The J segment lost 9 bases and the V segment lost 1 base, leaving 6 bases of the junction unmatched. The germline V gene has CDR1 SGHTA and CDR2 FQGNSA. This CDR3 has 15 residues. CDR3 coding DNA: TGTGCCAGCAGCTTAGGGGCGGGACAGGGCCAAAAACTGTTTTTT. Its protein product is CASSLGAGQGQKLFF.

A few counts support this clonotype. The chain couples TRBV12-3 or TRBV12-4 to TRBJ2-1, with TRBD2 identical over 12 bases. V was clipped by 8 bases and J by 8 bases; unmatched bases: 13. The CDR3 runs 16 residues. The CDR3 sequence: CASEPGASGGDDEQFF. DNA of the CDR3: TGTGCCAGCGAACCAGGGGCTAGCGGGGGGGACGATGAGCAGTTCTTC.

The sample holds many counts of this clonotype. The DNA of the CDR3 is TGCGCCAGCAGCTATTCCGGGTTCCAAGAGACCCAGTACTTC. Translated: CASSYSGFQETQYF. J is TRBJ2-5 and V is TRBV5-1; D ambiguous. V lost 3 bases and J lost 1, with 10 bases in between. The CDR3 spans 14 residues. Germline CDR1 is SGHRS and CDR2 is YFSETQ.

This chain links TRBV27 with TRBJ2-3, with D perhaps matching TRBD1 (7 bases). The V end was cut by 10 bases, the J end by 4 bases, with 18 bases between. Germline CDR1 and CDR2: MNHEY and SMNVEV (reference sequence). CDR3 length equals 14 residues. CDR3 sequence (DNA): TGTGCCACAGGGGGGCAGGGGCCGCCAGATACGCAGTATTTT. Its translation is CATGGQGPPDTQYF.

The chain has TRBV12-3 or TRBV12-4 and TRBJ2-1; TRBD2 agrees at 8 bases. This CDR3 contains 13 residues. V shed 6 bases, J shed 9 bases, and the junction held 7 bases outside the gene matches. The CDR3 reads CASRLGGAVEQFF. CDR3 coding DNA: TGTGCCAGCAGGCTCGGGGGGGCCGTTGAGCAGTTCTTC.

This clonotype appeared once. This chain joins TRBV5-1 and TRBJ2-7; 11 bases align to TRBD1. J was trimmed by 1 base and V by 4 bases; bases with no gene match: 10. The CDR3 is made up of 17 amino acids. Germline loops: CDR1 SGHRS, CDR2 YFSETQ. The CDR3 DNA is TGCGCCAGCAGCCCTTGGACAGGGGGCATTGTTTCCTACGAGCAGTACTTC. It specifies CASSPWTGGIVSYEQYF.

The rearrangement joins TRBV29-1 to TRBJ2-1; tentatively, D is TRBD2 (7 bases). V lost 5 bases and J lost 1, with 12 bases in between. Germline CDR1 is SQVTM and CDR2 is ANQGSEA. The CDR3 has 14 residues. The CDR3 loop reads CSVKRGGSYNEQFF. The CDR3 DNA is TGCAGCGTTAAGAGGGGGGGGTCCTACAATGAGCAGTTCTTC.

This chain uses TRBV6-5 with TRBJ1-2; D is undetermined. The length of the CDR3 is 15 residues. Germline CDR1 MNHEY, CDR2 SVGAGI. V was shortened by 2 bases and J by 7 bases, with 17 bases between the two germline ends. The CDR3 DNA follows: TGTGCCAGCAGTTACGCGGAGGTTTTGTCCGGTGGCTACACCTTC. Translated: CASSYAEVLSGGYTF.

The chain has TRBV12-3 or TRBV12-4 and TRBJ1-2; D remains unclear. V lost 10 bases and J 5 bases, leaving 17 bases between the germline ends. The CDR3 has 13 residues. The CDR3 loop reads CATRTFTGYGYTF. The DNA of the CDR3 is TGTGCCACGCGGACCTTTACGGGGTATGGCTACACCTTC.

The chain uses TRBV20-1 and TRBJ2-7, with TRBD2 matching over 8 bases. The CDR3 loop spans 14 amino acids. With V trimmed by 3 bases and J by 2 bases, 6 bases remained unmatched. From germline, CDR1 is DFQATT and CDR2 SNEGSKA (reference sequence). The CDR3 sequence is CSARAGGPPYEQYF. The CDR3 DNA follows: TGCAGTGCTAGGGCGGGGGGACCACCCTACGAGCAGTACTTC.

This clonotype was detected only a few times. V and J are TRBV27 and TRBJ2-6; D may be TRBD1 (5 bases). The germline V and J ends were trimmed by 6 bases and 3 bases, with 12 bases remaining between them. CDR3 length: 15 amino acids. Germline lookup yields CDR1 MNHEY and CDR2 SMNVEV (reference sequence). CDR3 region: CASRAGLGGANVLTF. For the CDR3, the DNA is TGTGCCAGCAGGGCAGGGTTAGGTGGGGCCAACGTCCTGACTTTC.

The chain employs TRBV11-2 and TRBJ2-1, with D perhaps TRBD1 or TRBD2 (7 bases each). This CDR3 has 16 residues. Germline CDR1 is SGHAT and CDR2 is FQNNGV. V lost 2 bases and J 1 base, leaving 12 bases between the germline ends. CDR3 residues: CASSLSGGASYNEQFF. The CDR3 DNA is TGTGCCAGCAGCTTATCAGGGGGGGCGTCCTACAATGAGCAGTTCTTC.

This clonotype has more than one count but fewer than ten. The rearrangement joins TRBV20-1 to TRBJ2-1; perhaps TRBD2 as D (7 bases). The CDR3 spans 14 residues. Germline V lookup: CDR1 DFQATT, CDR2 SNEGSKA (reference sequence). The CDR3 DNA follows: TGCACCGCCCGTGGGGGGGCCGGATACAATGAGCAGTTCTTC. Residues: CTARGGAGYNEQFF.